This note documents a single T cell receptor (beta chain) sequence. Its antigen is still unknown. The entry originates in a study of identical twins. Study-level findings and limits: Memory repertoires lacked the insertion deficit that abundant cord blood beta clonotypes showed. Those out-of-frame alpha sequences shared by twins showed an excess of low generation probability.

TCRdb re-derived calls from the 5' RACE reads in MiXCR, one entry per CDR3 protein. Found here are around 960,000 distinct CDR3 sequences, roughly an eighth of them singletons; the top ten hold about 1.5%. Per germline, CDR1 SNHLY and CDR2 FYNNEI. There are 16 residues in the CDR3. Trimming removed 5 bases from V and 6 bases from J, with 19 bases in between. These data were also filed under a second study, of yellow fever vaccine responses in identical twins.

The sequence came from a woman between 18 and 29 years old in good health. The chain carries TRBV2 and TRBJ2-2; D might be TRBD1 or TRBD2, each matching 6 bases. The specimen was PBMCs. The CDR3 DNA is TGTGCCAGCAGTTCACAGGACCCGGGGGCGCCCGGGGAGCTGTTTTTT. Encoded protein: CASSSQDPGAPGELFF.